Below, 11 T cell receptor beta chains from the same sample are listed, as sequenced in a study of cytomegalovirus exposure and HLA in healthy donors. PCR involved 60 Vbeta and 13 Jbeta primers. Sequencing used immunoSEQ multiplex PCR; TCRdb keeps in-frame clones, though not all of them. The sample has roughly 180,000 clones, roughly 80% seen once. The sample consisted of PBMCs. The receptors derive from a female donor in good health and CMV-seronegative.

The chain is built from TRBV11-2 and TRBJ2-1, with 8 bases that match TRBD2. CDR1 and CDR2 (germline): SGHAT, FQNNGV. This CDR3 comprises 12 residues. J was trimmed by 8 bases and V by 4 bases; bases with no gene match: 1. CDR3 bases: TGTGCCAGCAGCTACGGGGGGGATGAGCAGTTCTTC. It encodes CASSYGGDEQFF.

The V gene is TRBV7-3, the J gene TRBJ2-3, with 11 positions matching TRBD2. Germline V gene data show CDR1 as SGHTA and CDR2 as FQGTGA. The trim removed 2 bases at V and 1 base at J, leaving 2 bases unmatched. The CDR3 is made up of 16 amino acids. The CDR3 DNA reads TGTGCCAGCAGCTTAGGGGGACTAGCGGGCACAGATACGCAGTATTTT. Encoded protein: CASSLGGLAGTDTQYF.

This clone appeared a few times. The chain links TRBV4-3 to TRBJ2-1; 8 bases agree with TRBD2. Losses at the gene ends were 0 bases for V and 6 bases for J; bases not matched to a gene: 10. In germline, CDR1 is LGHNA, CDR2 YSLEER. The CDR3 loop spans 17 amino acids. The CDR3: CASSQDLFSGGRNEQFF. The CDR3 bases are TGCGCCAGCAGCCAAGATCTATTCAGCGGGGGTCGCAATGAGCAGTTCTTC.

The table lists this clone with a few counts. The chain combines TRBV27 with TRBJ2-1; D uncertain. The germline gives CDR1 MNHEY, CDR2 SMNVEV (reference sequence). The CDR3 sequence is 13 residues long. The V gene lost 5 bases and the J gene lost 2 bases, with 7 bases spanning the gap. The CDR3 loop reads CASSAVAYNEQFF. Here the CDR3 DNA reads TGTGCCAGCAGTGCCGTAGCCTACAATGAGCAGTTCTTC.

The DNA of the CDR3 is TGTGCCAGTAGTATAGGTTCGGGTAGTAGCACAGATACGCAGTATTTT. This codes for CASSIGSGSSTDTQYF. V is TRBV19 and J is TRBJ2-3; no firm D call. The CDR3 is made up of 16 amino acids. CDR1 and CDR2 (germline): LNHDA, SQIVND (reference sequence). V shed 1 base and J shed 0 bases, with 11 bases lying between them.

This clone was seen once. This sequence joins TRBV7-9 and TRBJ1-2; D perhaps matches TRBD1 (5 bases). CDR1 SEHNR and CDR2 FQNEAQ come from the germline V gene (reference sequence). V lost 5 bases and J lost 5, with 21 bases in between. CDR3 size: 16 residues. As DNA, the CDR3 is TGTGCCAGCAGCCCCGGCGGGACCATTTCCAATTATGGCTACACCTTC. Residues: CASSPGGTISNYGYTF.

J is TRBJ2-3 and V is TRBV7-8; no clear D gene. The CDR3 consists of 16 residues. The V end was cut by 5 bases, the J end by 0 bases, with 15 bases between. Germline-derived CDR1 and CDR2 are SGHVS and FQNEAQ. The CDR3 region has the DNA TGTGCCAGCAGCACCCGAGAGACGGGTAGCACAGATACGCAGTATTTT. The encoded protein is CASSTRETGSTDTQYF.

This clone was detected only once. The chain joins TRBV4-1 to TRBJ2-3; possible D gene TRBD2, 6 bases. V was clipped by 1 base and J by 0 bases, with 17 bases between them. CDR3 length: 18 residues. Germline V lookup: CDR1 MGHRA, CDR2 YSYEKL. The CDR3 DNA is TGCGCCAGCAGCCAAGGAGGGGCTGCGGGATCTAGCACAGATACGCAGTATTTT. Its translation is CASSQGGAAGSSTDTQYF.

The V call is TRBV4-1, the J call TRBJ2-7; a weak D match, TRBD2 (6 bases). Germline V gene sequence: CDR1 MGHRA, CDR2 YSYEKL. This CDR3 is built from 16 residues. Trimming took off 3 bases at V and 5 bases at J, with 20 bases between the two ends. This CDR3 reads CASSQTGRLSGDEQYF. The CDR3 DNA is TGCGCCAGCAGCCAGACCGGGAGACTCTCCGGGGACGAGCAGTACTTC.

This chain connects TRBV12-5 to TRBJ1-6; D is unresolved. There are 13 residues in the CDR3. Germline CDR1 is LGHNT and CDR2 is FRNRAP. V was trimmed by 6 bases and J by 0 bases, leaving 3 bases between them. CDR3 nucleotides: TGTGCTAGTGGGAGCTCCTATAATTCACCCCTCCACTTT. Translation gives CASGSSYNSPLHF.

The chain couples TRBV19 to TRBJ1-2; 7 bases agree with TRBD1. V trimming: 3 bases; J trimming: 0 bases; junction bases outside the gene matches: 4. Germline CDR1 LNHDA, CDR2 SQIVND (reference sequence). The CDR3 covers 15 residues. The CDR3 DNA reads as TGTGCCAGTAGTATGAGGGGGCTCCCTAACTATGGCTACACCTTC. This gives the protein CASSMRGLPNYGYTF.